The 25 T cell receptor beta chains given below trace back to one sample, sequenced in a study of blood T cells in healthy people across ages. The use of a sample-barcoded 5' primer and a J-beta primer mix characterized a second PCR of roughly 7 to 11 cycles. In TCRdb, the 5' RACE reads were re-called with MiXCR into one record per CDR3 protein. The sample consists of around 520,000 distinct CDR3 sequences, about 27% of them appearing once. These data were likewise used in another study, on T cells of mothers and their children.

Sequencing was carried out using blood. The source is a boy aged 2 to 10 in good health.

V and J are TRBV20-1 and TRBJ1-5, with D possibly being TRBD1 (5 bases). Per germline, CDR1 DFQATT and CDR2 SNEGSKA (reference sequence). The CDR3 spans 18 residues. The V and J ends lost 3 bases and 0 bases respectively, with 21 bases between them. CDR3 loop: CSASPGTGRHYSNQPQHF. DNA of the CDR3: TGCAGTGCTAGTCCCGGAACAGGTCGACATTATAGCAATCAGCCCCAGCATTTT.

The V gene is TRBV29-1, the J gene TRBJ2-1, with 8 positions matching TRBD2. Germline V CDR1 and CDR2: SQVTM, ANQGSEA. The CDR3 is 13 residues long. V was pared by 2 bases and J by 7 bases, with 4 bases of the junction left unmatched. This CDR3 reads CSVEKTSGNEQFF. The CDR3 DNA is TGCAGCGTTGAAAAAACTAGCGGAAATGAGCAGTTCTTC.

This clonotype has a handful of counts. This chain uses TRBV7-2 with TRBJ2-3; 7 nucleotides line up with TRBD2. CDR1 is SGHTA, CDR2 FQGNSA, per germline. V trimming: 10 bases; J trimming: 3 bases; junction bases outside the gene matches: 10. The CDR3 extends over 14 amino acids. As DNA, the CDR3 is TGTGCCACCTTCTCTTGGCGGGGGACAGATACGCAGTATTTT. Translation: CATFSWRGTDTQYF.

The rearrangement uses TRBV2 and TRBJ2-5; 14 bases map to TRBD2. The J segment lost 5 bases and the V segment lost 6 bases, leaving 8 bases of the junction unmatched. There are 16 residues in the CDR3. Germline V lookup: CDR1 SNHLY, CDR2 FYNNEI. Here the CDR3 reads CASRRGTSGGLETQYF. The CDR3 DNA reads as TGTGCCAGCAGGAGAGGGACTAGCGGGGGTTTGGAGACCCAGTACTTC. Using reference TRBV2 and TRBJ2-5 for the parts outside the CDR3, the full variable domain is EPEVTQTPSHQVTQMGQEVILRCVPISNHLYFYWYRQILGQKVEFLVSFYNNEISEKSEIFDDQFSVERPDGSNFTLKIRSTKLEDSAMYFCASRRGTSGGLETQYFGPGTRLLVL.

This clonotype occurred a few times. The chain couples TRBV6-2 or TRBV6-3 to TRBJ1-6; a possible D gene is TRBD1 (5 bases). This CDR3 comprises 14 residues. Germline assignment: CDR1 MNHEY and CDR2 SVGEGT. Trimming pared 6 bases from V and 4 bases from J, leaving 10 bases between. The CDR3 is CASRERGYNSPLHF. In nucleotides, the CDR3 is TGTGCCAGCAGAGAAAGGGGATATAATTCACCCCTCCACTTT.

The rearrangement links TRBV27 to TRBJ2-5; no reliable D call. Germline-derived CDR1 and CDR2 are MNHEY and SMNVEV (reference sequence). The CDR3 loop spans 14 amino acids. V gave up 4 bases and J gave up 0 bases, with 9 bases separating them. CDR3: CASSSTPDQETQYF. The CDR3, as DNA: TGTGCCAGCAGTTCCACTCCTGACCAAGAGACCCAGTACTTC.

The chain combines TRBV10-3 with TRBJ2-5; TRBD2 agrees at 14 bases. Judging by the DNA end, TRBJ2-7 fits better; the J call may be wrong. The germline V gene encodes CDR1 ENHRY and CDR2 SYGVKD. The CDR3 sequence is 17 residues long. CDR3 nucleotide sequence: TGTGCCATCAGTGGGACCGGGACTAGCGGGAGAGTATACGAGCAGTACTTC. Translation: CAISGTGTSGRVYEQYF.

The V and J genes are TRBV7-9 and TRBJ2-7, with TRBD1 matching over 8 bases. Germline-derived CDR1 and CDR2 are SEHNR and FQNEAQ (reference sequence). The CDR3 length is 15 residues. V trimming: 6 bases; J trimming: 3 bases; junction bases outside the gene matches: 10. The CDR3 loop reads CASSPQTGVNYEQYF. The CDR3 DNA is TGTGCCAGCAGTCCCCAGACAGGGGTTAACTACGAGCAGTACTTC.

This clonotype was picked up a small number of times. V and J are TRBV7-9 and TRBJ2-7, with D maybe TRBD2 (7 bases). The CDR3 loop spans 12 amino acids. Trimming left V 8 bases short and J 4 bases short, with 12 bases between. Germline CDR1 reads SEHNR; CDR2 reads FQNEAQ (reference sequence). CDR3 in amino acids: CASAKGGYEQYF. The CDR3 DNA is TGTGCCAGCGCCAAGGGGGGGTACGAGCAGTACTTC.

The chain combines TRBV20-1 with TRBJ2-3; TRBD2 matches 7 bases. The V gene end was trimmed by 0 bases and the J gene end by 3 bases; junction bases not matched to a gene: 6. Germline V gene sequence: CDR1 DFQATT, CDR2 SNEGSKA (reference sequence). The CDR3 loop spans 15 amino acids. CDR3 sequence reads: CSARDPGLRTDTQYF. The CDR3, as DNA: TGCAGTGCTAGAGACCCGGGACTACGGACAGATACGCAGTATTTT.

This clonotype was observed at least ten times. DNA for the CDR3: TGTGCCAGCAGCCAAGATGTGATAGCGGGATCACGCTCTGGGGCCAACGTCCTGACTTTC. This codes for CASSQDVIAGSRSGANVLTF. The chain carries TRBV3-1 and TRBJ2-6, with 8 positions matching TRBD2. CDR1 LGHDT and CDR2 YNNKEL come from the germline V gene (reference sequence). J gave up 0 bases and V 0 bases, and 10 bases lay outside the gene matches. The CDR3 has 20 amino acids.

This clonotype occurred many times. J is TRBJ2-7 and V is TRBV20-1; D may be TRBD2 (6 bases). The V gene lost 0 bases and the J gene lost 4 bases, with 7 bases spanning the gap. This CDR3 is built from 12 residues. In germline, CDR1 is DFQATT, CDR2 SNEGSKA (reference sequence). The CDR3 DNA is TGCAGTGCTAGAGATCGGGAGTACGAGCAGTACTTC. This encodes CSARDREYEQYF.

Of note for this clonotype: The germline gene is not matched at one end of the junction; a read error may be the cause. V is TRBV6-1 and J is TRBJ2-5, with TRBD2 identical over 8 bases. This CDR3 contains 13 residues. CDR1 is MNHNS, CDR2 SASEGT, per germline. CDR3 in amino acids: CASSEAGTRGWFF. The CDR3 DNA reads TGTGCCAGCAGTGAAGCTGGGACTAGAGGTTGGTTCTTC.

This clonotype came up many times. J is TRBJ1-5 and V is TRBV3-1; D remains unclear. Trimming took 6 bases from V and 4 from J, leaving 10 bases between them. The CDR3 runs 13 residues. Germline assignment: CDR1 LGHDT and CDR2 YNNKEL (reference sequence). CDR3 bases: TGTGCCAGCAGTCGGACCGGTAATCAGCCCCAGCATTTT. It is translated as CASSRTGNQPQHF.

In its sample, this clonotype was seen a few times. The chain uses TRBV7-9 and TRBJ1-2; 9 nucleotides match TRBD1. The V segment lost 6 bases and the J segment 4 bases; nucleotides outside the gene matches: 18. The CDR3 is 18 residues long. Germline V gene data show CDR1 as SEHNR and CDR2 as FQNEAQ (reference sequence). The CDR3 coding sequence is TGTGCCAGCAGTCTACAAACAGGGGGCGTGCTGTCTTCCTATGGCTACACCTTC. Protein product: CASSLQTGGVLSSYGYTF.

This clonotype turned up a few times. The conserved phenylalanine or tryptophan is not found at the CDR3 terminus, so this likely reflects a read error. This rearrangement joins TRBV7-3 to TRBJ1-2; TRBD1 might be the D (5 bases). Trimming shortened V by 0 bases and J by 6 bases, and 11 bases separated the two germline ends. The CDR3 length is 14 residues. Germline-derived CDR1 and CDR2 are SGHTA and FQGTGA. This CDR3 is CASSLTGASDGYTL. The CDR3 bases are TGTGCCAGCAGCTTAACAGGGGCGTCGGATGGCTACACCCTC.

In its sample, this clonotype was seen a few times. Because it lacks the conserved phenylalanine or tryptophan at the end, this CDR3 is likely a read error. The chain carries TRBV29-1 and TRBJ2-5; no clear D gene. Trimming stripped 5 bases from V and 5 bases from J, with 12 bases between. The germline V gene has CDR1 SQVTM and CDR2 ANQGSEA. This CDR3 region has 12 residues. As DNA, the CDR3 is TGCAGCGTTACACATGATTCGGAGACCCAGTACCTC. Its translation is CSVTHDSETQYL.

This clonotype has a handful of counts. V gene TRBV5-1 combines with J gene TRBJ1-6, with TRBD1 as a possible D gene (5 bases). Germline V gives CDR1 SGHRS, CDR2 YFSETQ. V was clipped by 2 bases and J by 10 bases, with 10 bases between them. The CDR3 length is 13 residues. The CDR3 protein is CASSLGQGSPLHF. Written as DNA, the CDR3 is TGCGCCAGCAGCTTAGGGCAGGGATCACCCCTCCACTTT.

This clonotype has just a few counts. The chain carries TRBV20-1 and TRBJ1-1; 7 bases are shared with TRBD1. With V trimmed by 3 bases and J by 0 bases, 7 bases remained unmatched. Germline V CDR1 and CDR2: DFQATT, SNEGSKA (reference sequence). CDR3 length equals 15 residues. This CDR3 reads CSARRQGTMNTEAFF. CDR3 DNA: TGCAGTGCTAGGAGACAGGGAACGATGAACACTGAAGCTTTCTTT.

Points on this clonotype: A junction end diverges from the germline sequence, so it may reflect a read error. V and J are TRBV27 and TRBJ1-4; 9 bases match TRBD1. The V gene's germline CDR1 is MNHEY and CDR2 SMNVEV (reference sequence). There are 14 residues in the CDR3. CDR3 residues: CAGSPRDRDEKLFF. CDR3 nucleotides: TGTGCCGGCAGTCCCCGGGACAGGGATGAAAAACTGTTTTTT.

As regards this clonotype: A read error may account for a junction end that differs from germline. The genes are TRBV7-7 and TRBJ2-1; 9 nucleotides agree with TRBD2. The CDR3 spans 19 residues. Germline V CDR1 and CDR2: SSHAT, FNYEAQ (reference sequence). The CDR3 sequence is CASSLAESGGTCSYNEQFF. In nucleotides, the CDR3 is TGTGCTAGCAGCTTAGCGGAAAGCGGGGGGACCTGCTCCTACAATGAGCAGTTCTTC. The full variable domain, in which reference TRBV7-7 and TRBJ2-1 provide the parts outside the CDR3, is GAGVSQSPRYKVTKRGQDVTLRCDPISSHATLYWYQQALGQGPEFLTYFNYEAQPDKSGLPSDRFSAERPEGSISTLTIQRTEQRDSAMYRCASSLAESGGTCSYNEQFFGPGTRLTVL.

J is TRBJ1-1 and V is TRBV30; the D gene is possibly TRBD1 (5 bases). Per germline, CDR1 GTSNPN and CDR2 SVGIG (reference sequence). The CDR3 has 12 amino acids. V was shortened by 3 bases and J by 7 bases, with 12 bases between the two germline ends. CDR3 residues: CAWSARAGEAFF. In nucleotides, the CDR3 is TGTGCCTGGAGCGCCAGGGCCGGTGAAGCTTTCTTT.

The CDR3 spells CASSDTGTSGRVQETQYF. In DNA form, the CDR3 reads TGTGCCAGCAGTGATACCGGGACTAGCGGGAGGGTTCAAGAGACCCAGTACTTC. The chain uses TRBV25-1 and TRBJ2-5, with 16 positions matching TRBD2. The V segment lost 3 bases and the J segment 2 bases; nucleotides outside the gene matches: 6. This CDR3 contains 18 residues. The germline gives CDR1 MGHDK, CDR2 SYGVNS.

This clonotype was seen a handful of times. The CDR3 DNA reads as TGTGCCAGTAGTGACCACAGGGTCTGGAACACCGGGGAGCTGTTTTTT. Its translation: CASSDHRVWNTGELFF. The rearrangement links TRBV19 to TRBJ2-2; D may be TRBD1 (6 bases). The CDR3 spans 16 residues. CDR1 is LNHDA, CDR2 SQIVND, per germline (reference sequence). Trimming stripped 5 bases from V and 1 base from J, with 14 bases between.

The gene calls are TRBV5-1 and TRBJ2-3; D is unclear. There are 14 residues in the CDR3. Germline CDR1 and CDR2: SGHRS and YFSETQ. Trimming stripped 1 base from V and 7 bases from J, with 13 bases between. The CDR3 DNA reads TGCGCCAGCAGCTTGAGTGTCGGCGGAAATACGCAGTATTTT. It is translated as CASSLSVGGNTQYF.